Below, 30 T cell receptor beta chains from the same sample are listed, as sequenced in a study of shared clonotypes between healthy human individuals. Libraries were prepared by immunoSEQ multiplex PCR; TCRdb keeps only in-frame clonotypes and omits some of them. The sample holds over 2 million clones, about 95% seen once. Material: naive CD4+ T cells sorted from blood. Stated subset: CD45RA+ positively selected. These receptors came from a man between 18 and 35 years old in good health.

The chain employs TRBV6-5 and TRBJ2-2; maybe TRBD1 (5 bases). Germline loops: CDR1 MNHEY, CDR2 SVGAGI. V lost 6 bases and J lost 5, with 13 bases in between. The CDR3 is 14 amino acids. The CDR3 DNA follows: TGTGCCAGCAGCAACAGGTTGGGGACCGGGGAGCTGTTTTTT. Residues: CASSNRLGTGELFF.

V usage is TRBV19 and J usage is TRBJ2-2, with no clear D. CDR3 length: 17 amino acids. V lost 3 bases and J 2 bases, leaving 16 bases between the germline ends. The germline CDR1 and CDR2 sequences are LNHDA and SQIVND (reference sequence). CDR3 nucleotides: TGTGCCAGTAGTATCGGCCCTATAAACTTCAACACCGGGGAGCTGTTTTTT. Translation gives CASSIGPINFNTGELFF. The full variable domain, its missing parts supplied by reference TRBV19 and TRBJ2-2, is DGGITQSPKYLFRKEGQNVTLSCEQNLNHDAMYWYRQDPGQGLRLIYYSQIVNDFQKGDIAEGYSVSREKKESFPLTVTSAQKNPTAFYLCASSIGPINFNTGELFFGEGSRLTVL.

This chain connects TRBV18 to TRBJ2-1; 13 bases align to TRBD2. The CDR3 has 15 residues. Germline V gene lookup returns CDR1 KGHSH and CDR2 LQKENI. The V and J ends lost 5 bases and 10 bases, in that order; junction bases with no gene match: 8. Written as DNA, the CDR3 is TGTGCCAGCTCATTACTAGCGGGAGGGCCTGCCGAGCAGTTCTTC. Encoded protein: CASSLLAGGPAEQFF.

The CDR3 loop reads CAWSSRDRVVNTEAFF. CDR3 sequence (DNA): TGTGCCTGGAGTTCGAGGGACAGGGTGGTGAACACTGAAGCTTTCTTT. This sequence joins TRBV30 and TRBJ1-1; TRBD1 matches at 9 bases. Germline V gene lookup returns CDR1 GTSNPN and CDR2 SVGIG (reference sequence). J gave up 0 bases and V 2 bases, and 7 bases lay outside the gene matches. The CDR3 runs 16 residues.

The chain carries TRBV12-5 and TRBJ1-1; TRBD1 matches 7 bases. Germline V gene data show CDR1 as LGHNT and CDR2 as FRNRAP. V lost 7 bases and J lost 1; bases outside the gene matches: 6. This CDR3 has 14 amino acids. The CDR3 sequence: CASAPDRPNTEAFF. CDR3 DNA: TGTGCTAGTGCCCCGGACAGGCCGAACACTGAAGCTTTCTTT. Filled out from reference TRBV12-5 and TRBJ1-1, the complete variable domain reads DARVTQTPRHKVTEMGQEVTMRCQPILGHNTVFWYRQTMMQGLELLAYFRNRAPLDDSGMPKDRFSAEMPDATLATLKIQPSEPRDSAVYFCASAPDRPNTEAFFGQGTRLTVV.

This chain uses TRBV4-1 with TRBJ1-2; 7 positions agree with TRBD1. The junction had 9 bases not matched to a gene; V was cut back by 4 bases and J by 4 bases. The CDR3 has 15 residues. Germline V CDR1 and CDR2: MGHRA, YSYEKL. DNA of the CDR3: TGCGCCAGCAGCCCAGGACAGGTGTCTAGCTATGGCTACACCTTC. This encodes CASSPGQVSSYGYTF.

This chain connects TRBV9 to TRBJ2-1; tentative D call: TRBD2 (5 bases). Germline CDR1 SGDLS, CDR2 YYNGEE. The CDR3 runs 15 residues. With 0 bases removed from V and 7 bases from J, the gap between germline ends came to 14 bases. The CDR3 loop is CASSVGTLGNNEQFF. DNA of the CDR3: TGTGCCAGCAGCGTAGGGACTCTGGGGAATAATGAGCAGTTCTTC. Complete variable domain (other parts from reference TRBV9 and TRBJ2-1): DSGVTQTPKHLITATGQRVTLRCSPRSGDLSVYWYQQSLDQGLQFLIQYYNGEERAKGNILERFSAQQFPDLHSELNLSSLELGDSALYFCASSVGTLGNNEQFFGPGTRLTVL.

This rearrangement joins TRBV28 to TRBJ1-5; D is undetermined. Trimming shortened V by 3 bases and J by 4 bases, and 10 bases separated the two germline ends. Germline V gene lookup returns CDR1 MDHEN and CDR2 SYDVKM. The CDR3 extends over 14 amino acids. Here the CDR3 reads CASSFGTVNQPQHF. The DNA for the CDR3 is TGTGCCAGCAGTTTTGGCACGGTGAATCAGCCCCAGCATTTT.

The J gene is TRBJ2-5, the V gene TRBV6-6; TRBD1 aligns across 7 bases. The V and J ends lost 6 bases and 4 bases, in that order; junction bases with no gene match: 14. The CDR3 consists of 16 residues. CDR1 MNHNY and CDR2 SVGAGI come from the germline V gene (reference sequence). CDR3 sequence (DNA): TGTGCCAGCAGGGCTCCGGGACAGCCTAGGGGAGAGACCCAGTACTTC. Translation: CASRAPGQPRGETQYF.

CDR3 nucleotide sequence: TGTGCCAGTAGTCCTAGCGGGCCCCAAGAGACCCAGTACTTC. Amino acids: CASSPSGPQETQYF. The chain couples TRBV19 to TRBJ2-5; TRBD2 aligns across 8 bases. The germline gives CDR1 LNHDA, CDR2 SQIVND (reference sequence). V was clipped by 5 bases and J by 1 base; unmatched bases: 3. This CDR3 region has 14 residues.

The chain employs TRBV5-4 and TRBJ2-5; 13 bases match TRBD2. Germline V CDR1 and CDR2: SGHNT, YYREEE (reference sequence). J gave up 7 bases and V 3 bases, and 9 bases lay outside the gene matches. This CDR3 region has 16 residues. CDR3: CASSSGLAGPEGTQYF. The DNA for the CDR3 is TGTGCCAGCAGCTCGGGACTAGCGGGACCAGAGGGGACCCAGTACTTC.

CDR3 sequence: CASSVEAGGEQYF. Written as DNA, the CDR3 is TGTGCCAGCAGCGTAGAGGCAGGGGGCGAGCAGTACTTC. This chain connects TRBV9 to TRBJ2-7; 7 nucleotides line up with TRBD1. The CDR3 is made up of 13 amino acids. V shed 0 bases, J shed 6 bases, and the junction held 3 bases outside the gene matches. Germline V lookup: CDR1 SGDLS, CDR2 YYNGEE. The variable domain in full, with the rest retrieved from reference TRBV9 and TRBJ2-7, is DSGVTQTPKHLITATGQRVTLRCSPRSGDLSVYWYQQSLDQGLQFLIQYYNGEERAKGNILERFSAQQFPDLHSELNLSSLELGDSALYFCASSVEAGGEQYFGPGTRLTVT.

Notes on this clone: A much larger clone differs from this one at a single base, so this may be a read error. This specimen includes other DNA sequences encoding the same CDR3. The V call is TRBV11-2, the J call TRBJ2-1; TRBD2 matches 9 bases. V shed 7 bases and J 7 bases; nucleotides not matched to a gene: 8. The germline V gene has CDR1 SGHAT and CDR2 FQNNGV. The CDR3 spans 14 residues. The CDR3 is CASIPGLANNEQFF. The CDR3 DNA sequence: TGTGCCAGCATCCCGGGACTAGCTAATAATGAGCAGTTCTTC. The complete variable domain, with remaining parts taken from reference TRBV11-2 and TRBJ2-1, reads EAGVAQSPRYKIIEKRQSVAFWCNPISGHATLYWYQQILGQGPKLLIQFQNNGVVDDSQLPKDRFSAERLKGVDSTLKIQPAKLEDSAVYLCASIPGLANNEQFFGPGTRLTVL.

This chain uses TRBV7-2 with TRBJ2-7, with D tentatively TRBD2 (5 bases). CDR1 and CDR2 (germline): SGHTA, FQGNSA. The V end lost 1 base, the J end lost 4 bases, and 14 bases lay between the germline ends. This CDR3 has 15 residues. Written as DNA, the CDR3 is TGTGCCAGCAGCTTAGTTCCGGGTTCGGGATACGAGCAGTACTTC. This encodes CASSLVPGSGYEQYF.

The CDR3 coding sequence is TGTGCCAGCAGCGGGACAGGGGTCTCTGGAAACACCATATATTTT. Amino acids: CASSGTGVSGNTIYF. The rearrangement links TRBV7-2 to TRBJ1-3; 10 nucleotides match TRBD1. Germline lookup yields CDR1 SGHTA and CDR2 FQGNSA. CDR3 length: 15 residues. The J segment lost 0 bases and the V segment lost 5 bases, leaving 1 base of the junction unmatched.

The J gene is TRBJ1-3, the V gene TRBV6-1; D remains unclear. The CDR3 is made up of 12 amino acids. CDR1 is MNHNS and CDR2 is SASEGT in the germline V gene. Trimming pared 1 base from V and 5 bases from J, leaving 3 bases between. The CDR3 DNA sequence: TGTGCCAGCAGTGAAGACCGAAACACCATATATTTT. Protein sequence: CASSEDRNTIYF.

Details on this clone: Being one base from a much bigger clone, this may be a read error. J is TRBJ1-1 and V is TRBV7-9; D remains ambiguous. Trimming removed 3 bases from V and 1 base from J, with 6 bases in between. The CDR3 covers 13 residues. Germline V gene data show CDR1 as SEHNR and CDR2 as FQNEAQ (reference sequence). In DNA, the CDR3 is TGTGCCAGCAGCTTCGGGAGGAACACTGAAGCTTTCTTT. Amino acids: CASSFGRNTEAFF.

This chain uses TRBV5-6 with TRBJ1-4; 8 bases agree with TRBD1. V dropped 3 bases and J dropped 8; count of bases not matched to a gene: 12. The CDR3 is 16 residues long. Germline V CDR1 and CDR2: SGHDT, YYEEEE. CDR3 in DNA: TGTGCCAGCAGCTCCTGGGGTGGACAGGGCGGCGAAAAACTGTTTTTT. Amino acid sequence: CASSSWGGQGGEKLFF.

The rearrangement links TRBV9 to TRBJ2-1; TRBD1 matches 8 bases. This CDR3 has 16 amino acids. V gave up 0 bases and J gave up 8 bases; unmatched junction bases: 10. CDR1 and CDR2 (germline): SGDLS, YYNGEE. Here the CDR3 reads CASSVEGPGGTDEQFF. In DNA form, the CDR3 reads TGTGCCAGCAGCGTAGAGGGGCCAGGGGGCACGGATGAGCAGTTCTTC.

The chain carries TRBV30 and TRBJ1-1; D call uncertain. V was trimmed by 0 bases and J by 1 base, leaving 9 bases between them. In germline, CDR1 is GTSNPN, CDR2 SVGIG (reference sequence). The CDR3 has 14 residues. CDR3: CAWSVRRTNTEAFF. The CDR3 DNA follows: TGTGCCTGGAGTGTACGCAGGACGAACACTGAAGCTTTCTTT.

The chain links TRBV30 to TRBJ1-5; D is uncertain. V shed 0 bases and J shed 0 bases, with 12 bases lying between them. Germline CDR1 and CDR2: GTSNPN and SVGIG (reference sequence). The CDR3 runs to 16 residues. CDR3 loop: CAWSVPLGYSNQPQHF. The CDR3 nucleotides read TGTGCCTGGAGTGTCCCCCTCGGGTATAGCAATCAGCCCCAGCATTTT.

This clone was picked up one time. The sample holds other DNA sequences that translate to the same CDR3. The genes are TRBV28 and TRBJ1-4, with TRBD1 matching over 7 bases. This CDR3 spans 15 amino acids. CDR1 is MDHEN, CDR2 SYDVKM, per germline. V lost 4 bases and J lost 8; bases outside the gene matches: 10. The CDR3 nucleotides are TGTGCCAGCAGTTACCGGCAGGGGGTCCGGGAAAAACTGTTTTTT. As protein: CASSYRQGVREKLFF.

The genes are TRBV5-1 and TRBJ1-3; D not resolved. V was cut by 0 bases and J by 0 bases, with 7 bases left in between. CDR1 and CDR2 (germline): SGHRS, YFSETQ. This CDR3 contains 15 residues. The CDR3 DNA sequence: TGCGCCAGCAGCTTGGGGCCGAGCTCTGGAAACACCATATATTTT. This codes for CASSLGPSSGNTIYF.

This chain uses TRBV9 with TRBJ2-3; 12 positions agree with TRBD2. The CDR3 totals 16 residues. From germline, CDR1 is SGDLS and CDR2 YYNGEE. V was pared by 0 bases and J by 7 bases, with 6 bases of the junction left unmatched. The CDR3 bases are TGTGCCAGCAGCGTAGACCCGACTAGCGGGAGAAATACGCAGTATTTT. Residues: CASSVDPTSGRNTQYF.

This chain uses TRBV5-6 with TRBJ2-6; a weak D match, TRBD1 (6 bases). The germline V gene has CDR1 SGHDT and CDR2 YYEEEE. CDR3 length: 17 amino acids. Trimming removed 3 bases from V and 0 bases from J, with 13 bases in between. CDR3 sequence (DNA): TGTGCCAGCAGCTACAGGGTTTTGAGCTCTGGGGCCAACGTCCTGACTTTC. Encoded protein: CASSYRVLSSGANVLTF. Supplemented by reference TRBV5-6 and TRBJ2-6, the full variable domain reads DAGVTQSPTHLIKTRGQQVTLRCSPKSGHDTVSWYQQALGQGPQFIFQYYEEEERQRGNFPDRFSGHQFPNYSSELNVNALLLGDSALYLCASSYRVLSSGANVLTFGAGSRLTVL.

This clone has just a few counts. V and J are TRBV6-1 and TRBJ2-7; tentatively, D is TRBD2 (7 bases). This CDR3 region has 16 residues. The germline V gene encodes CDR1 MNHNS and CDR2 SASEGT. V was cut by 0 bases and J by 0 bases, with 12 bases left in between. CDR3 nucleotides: TGTGCCAGCAGTGAAGCGCTTGCGGGGGCCTCCTACGAGCAGTACTTC. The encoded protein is CASSEALAGASYEQYF.

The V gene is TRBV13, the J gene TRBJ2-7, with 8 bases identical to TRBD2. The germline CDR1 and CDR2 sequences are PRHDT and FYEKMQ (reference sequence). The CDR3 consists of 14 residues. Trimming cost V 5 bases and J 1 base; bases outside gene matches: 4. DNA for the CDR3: TGTGCCAGCAGCCATAGCGGGATTTCCTACGAGCAGTACTTC. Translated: CASSHSGISYEQYF.

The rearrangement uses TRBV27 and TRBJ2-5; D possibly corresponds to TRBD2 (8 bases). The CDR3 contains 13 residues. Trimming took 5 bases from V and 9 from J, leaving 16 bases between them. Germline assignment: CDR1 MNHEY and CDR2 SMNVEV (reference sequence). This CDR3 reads CASSPGGGLSQYF. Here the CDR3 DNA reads TGTGCCAGCAGTCCGGGAGGGGGCCTCTCCCAGTACTTC.

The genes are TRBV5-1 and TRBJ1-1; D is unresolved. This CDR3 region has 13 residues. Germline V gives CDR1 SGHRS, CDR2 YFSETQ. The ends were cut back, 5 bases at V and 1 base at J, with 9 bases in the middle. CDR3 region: CASREGPNTEAFF. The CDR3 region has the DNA TGCGCCAGCAGAGAGGGCCCGAACACTGAAGCTTTCTTT.

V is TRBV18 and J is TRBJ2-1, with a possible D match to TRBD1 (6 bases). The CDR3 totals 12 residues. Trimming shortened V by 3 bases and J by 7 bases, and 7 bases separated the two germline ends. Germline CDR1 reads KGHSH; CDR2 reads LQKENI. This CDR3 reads CASSPGQNEQFF. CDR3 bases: TGTGCCAGCTCACCGGGACAAAATGAGCAGTTCTTC.